Listed below are T cell receptor beta chains from one sample, sequenced in a study of blood T cell repertoires in COVID-19. TCRdb keeps only in-frame clones here, not all; method: immunoSEQ multiplex PCR. The data contain about 180,000 clones, around 87% of them singletons. Sequenced material: peripheral blood. These receptors were taken from a young woman with active or convalescent COVID-19. Both conserved end residues are part of each CDR3. A D gene is named only where the DNA matches it firmly. Where a row states a size, it is once, few, many or the class of an expanded clone; other rows omit it.

TRBV5-8,.,.,TRBJ1-5,TGTGCCAGCAAGCAGGGGCGGCCCCAGCATTTT,CASKQGRPQHF
TRBV2,.,.,TRBJ1-1,TGTGCCAGCAGTGCTTGGAGGAACACTGAAGCTTTCTTT,CASSAWRNTEAFF
TRBV19,.,TRBD2,TRBJ2-1,TGTGCCAGTAGTGACTTAGCGGGGGATTCCTACAATGAGCAGTTCTTC,CASSDLAGDSYNEQFF
TRBV5-1,.,TRBD1,TRBJ1-6,TGCGCCAGCAGCGCGACAGGGTCGCCCAATTCACCCCTCCACTTT,CASSATGSPNSPLHF
TRBV29-1,.,TRBD1,TRBJ1-4,TGCAGCGTTGCGGACAGGGGATCTAGGGAAAAACTGTTTTTT,CSVADRGSREKLFF
TRBV9,.,.,TRBJ1-2,TGTGCCAGCAGCGCGCAGGGGAACTATGGCTACACCTTC,CASSAQGNYGYTF
TRBV18,.,.,TRBJ1-1,TGTGCCAGCTCACCGACGAGGGGAGGGTTAGCTTTCTTT,CASSPTRGGLAFF
TRBV28,once,.,TRBJ1-5,TGTGCCAGCAGTTGGACCGGGACACATAGCAATCAGCCCCAGCATTTT,CASSWTGTHSNQPQHF
TRBV3-1/TRBV3-2,.,TRBD2,TRBJ2-1,TGTGCCAGCAGCCAAGTTCTACTAGCGGAGCAGTTCTTC,CASSQVLLAEQFF
TRBV9,.,TRBD1,TRBJ2-7,TGTGCCAGCAGCGGAGGTCCGGGACAGCTGAACTTC,CASSGGPGQLNF
TRBV7-9,.,.,TRBJ1-1,TGTGCCAGCAGCTCCGGTCGAGCAGCTTTCTTT,CASSSGRAAFF
TRBV25-1,.,.,TRBJ2-5,TGTGCCAGCAGTGAATCCACGGGAGCCGAGACCCAGTACTTC,CASSESTGAETQYF
TRBV9,.,TRBD1,TRBJ1-4,TGTGCCAGCAGCGTACGGGACAGGGTGGCCGAAAAACTGTTTTTT,CASSVRDRVAEKLFF
TRBV19,.,.,TRBJ1-4,TGTGCCAGTAGTATATGGGAGGAGAAAAAACTGTTTTTT,CASSIWEEKKLFF
TRBV7-2,.,TRBD1,TRBJ1-2,TGTGCCAGCAGCGTTTACAGGGGCCCCAACTATGGCTACACCTTC,CASSVYRGPNYGYTF
TRBV3-1/TRBV3-2,once,TRBD2,TRBJ2-3,TGTGCCAGCAGCCTAGGGACTAGCGTTGATACGCAGTATTTT,CASSLGTSVDTQYF
TRBV5-4,.,.,TRBJ2-1,TGTGCCAGCAGCCGTCGGGACACCCTTTACAATGAGCAGTTCTTC,CASSRRDTLYNEQFF
TRBV5-1,.,.,TRBJ1-1,TGCGCCAGCAGCATGACAGGACTGAACACTGAAGCTTTCTTT,CASSMTGLNTEAFF
TRBV6-5,.,.,TRBJ1-1,TGTGCCAGCAGTTACTCGACCAGGGCTAACACTGAAGCTTTCTTT,CASSYSTRANTEAFF
TRBV7-9,once,.,TRBJ2-7,TGTGCCAGCAGCTTAGCGTTTTCCGGGAACTCCTACGAGCAGTACTTC,CASSLAFSGNSYEQYF
TRBV11-2,.,.,TRBJ2-7,TGTGCCAGCAGCTTAAATACCGGGTCCTACGAGCAGTACTTC,CASSLNTGSYEQYF
TRBV10-3,.,.,TRBJ1-1,TGTGCCATCGGACAGAACATGAACACTGAAGCTTTCTTT,CAIGQNMNTEAFF
TRBV19,.,TRBD1,TRBJ1-6,TGTGCCAGTAGGCTGCAGGGGGCGGTCAATTCACCCCTCCACTTT,CASRLQGAVNSPLHF
TRBV18,.,.,TRBJ1-1,TGTGCCAGCTCTCTCTCGTCCAACACTGAAGCTTTCTTT,CASSLSSNTEAFF
TRBV3-1/TRBV3-2,.,TRBD1,TRBJ1-2,TGTGCCAGCAGCCTCCTGGACAGGGACGGTGACTATGGCTACACCTTC,CASSLLDRDGDYGYTF
TRBV10-3,.,TRBD1,TRBJ1-4,TGTGCCATCAGTGAGCCCGGGACAGGGAATGAAAAACTGTTTTTT,CAISEPGTGNEKLFF
TRBV11-3,.,TRBD1,TRBJ1-6,TGTGCCAGCAGCTTTTACAGGGGGACCTATAATTCACCCCTCCACTTT,CASSFYRGTYNSPLHF
TRBV4-2,.,.,TRBJ2-5,TGTGCCAACAGCCAAGACCTACAAGAGACCCAGTACTTC,CANSQDLQETQYF
TRBV5-1,.,TRBD2,TRBJ2-1,TGCGCCAGCAGCTTGTGGCCTAGCGGGAGGAGGGCCAATGAGCAGTTCTTC,CASSLWPSGRRANEQFF
TRBV15,.,TRBD1,TRBJ1-4,TGTGCCACCAGCGAACGGACAGGGGGCGTGGAAAAACTGTTTTTT,CATSERTGGVEKLFF
TRBV7-9,.,TRBD1,TRBJ2-1,TGTGCCAGCAGCTTACCGGACAGGGGTTGGACCTACAATGAGCAGTTCTTC,CASSLPDRGWTYNEQFF
TRBV29-1,.,TRBD1,TRBJ2-7,TGCAGCGTTGTTGGGCCGAACAGGGGGCAGTACTTC,CSVVGPNRGQYF
TRBV19,.,TRBD1,TRBJ2-2,TGTGCCAGTGCGAGGACAGGGGGCGCGGCCGGGGAGCTGTTTTTT,CASARTGGAAGELFF
TRBV2,.,.,TRBJ1-2,TGTGCCAGCAGTGGGGCCATCGAGCCATTATATGGCTACACCTTC,CASSGAIEPLYGYTF
TRBV7-9,.,.,TRBJ1-5,TGTGCCAGCAGCTTGGGGGGGCTTGGCAATCAGCCCCAGCATTTT,CASSLGGLGNQPQHF
TRBV7-6,.,.,TRBJ1-4,TGTGCCAGCAGCCGGAATGAAAAACTGTTTTTT,CASSRNEKLFF
TRBV27,.,TRBD1,TRBJ2-3,TGTGCCAGCAGTCCCCTGACAGGGGGGACAGATACGCAGTATTTT,CASSPLTGGTDTQYF
TRBV28,.,TRBD1,TRBJ1-1,TGTGCCAGCAGTTCGACAGGGCAGAACACTGAAGCTTTCTTT,CASSSTGQNTEAFF
TRBV21-1,.,.,TRBJ2-7,TGTGCCAGCAGCAAAGGATCGACTAGCGGGGCGCCCCACGAGCAGTACTTC,CASSKGSTSGAPHEQYF
TRBV3-1/TRBV3-2,.,.,TRBJ2-7,TGTGCCAGCAGCCAAAGGGGGCTAGCGGGTCTAAGCTCCTACGAGCAGTACTTC,CASSQRGLAGLSSYEQYF
TRBV12-5,.,TRBD2,TRBJ2-7,TGTGCTAGTGGTTTGGTCTTGCGGCTAGCGGGGGCCTACGAGCAGTACTTC,CASGLVLRLAGAYEQYF
TRBV6-5,.,TRBD1,TRBJ1-6,TGTGCCAGCAGAAGAACAGGGGAGAATTCACCCCTCCACTTT,CASRRTGENSPLHF
TRBV3-1/TRBV3-2,.,TRBD1,TRBJ2-3,TGTGCCAGCAGATACGACAGGGCGTCAGATACGCAGTATTTT,CASRYDRASDTQYF
TRBV19,.,.,TRBJ1-5,TGTGCCAGTAGCATTGACAGTGGGAGGTGGCAGCCCCAGCATTTT,CASSIDSGRWQPQHF
TRBV9,.,TRBD1,TRBJ1-1,TGTGCCAGCAGCAATACAGGGGCAGGGAAAGCTTTCTTT,CASSNTGAGKAFF
TRBV5-8,.,.,TRBJ1-6,TGTGCCACCCAGGGTTCCACCTATAATTCACCCCTCCACTTT,CATQGSTYNSPLHF